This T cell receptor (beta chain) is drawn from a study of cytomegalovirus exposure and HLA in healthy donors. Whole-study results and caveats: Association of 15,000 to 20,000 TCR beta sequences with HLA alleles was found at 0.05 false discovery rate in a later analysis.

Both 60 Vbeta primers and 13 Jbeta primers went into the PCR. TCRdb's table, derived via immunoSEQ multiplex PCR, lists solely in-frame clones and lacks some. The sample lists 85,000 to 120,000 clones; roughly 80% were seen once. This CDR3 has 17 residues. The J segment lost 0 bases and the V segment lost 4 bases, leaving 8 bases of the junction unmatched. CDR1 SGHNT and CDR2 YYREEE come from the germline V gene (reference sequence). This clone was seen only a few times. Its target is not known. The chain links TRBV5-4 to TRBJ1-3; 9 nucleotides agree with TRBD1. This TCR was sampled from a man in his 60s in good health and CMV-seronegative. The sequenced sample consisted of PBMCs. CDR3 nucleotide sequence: TGTGCCAGCAGCCCTGGGACAGGGACCAACTCTGGAAACACCATATATTTT. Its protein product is CASSPGTGTNSGNTIYF.